The clone carrying this TCR beta chain was found a few times. The antigen remains undetermined. The data were obtained in a study of PD-1 blockade in mismatch repair-deficient tumors. All patients were mismatch repair deficient, assessed by either PCR or immunohistochemistry. A few pembrolizumab responders had their TCRs sequenced. Sequenced by immunoSEQ multiplex PCR; TCRdb stores in-frame clones only, minus some. The sample lists 80,000 to 130,000 clones, about 79% seen once, with approximately 6.7% in the top ten. Per the germline V gene, CDR1 is KGHSH and CDR2 is LQKENI. The CDR3 has 14 residues. V shed 3 bases and J 3 bases; nucleotides not matched to a gene: 2. Study results and limitations: After pembrolizumab, tumor-resident clones rose rapidly, then generally contracted before radiologic responses.

This TCR came from an adult with mismatch repair-deficient cancer. The chain uses TRBV18 and TRBJ1-5, with 7 bases matching TRBD1. The sample in question was peripheral blood, obtained roughly eight months after starting pembrolizumab. CDR3 nucleotides: TGTGCCAGCTCACCTGGACAGGTCAATCAGCCCCAGCATTTT. Its translation is CASSPGQVNQPQHF.